A selection of T cell receptor beta chains follows, all from one sample in a study of Tregs in tolerant kidney transplant recipients. This table comes from immunoSEQ multiplex PCR, and its TCRdb copy is limited to in-frame clones, with some not included. The data contain approximately 60,000 clones, 70% to 90% of them seen just once; the ten biggest clones take up 3.5% to 4%. Sequences were derived from CD4+ T cells from blood (PBMCs), sampled 6 months after the transplant. The receptors come from a human patient who received a combined kidney and bone marrow transplant. Certain T cells may be donor cells from the graft. CDR3s include the opening cysteine and the closing phenylalanine or tryptophan. Each record gives: clone size, J gene, D gene, V gene, CDR3 protein, CDR3 DNA. The D gene is left open where the match is weak. Size tells how often a clone was seen (once, few, many) or the class of an expanded clone, and some rows leave it out.

>.|TRBJ1-2|.|TRBV19
CASSVEQVSYGYTF
TGTGCCAGTAGTGTCGAGCAGGTTTCCTATGGCTACACCTTC
>.|TRBJ1-2|.|TRBV7-8
CASSSNRGGDYGYTF
TGTGCCAGCAGCTCGAACCGCGGGGGAGACTATGGCTACACCTTC
>.|TRBJ2-2|.|TRBV10-2
CASRPTSNTGELFF
TGCGCCAGCAGACCAACTAGCAACACCGGGGAGCTGTTTTTT
>.|TRBJ1-2|.|TRBV27
CASSSLANYGYTF
TGTGCCAGCAGTTCCCTAGCTAACTATGGCTACACCTTC
>.|TRBJ2-3|TRBD2|TRBV5-1
CASSLELAGGPDTQYF
TGCGCCAGCAGCTTGGAGCTAGCGGGGGGGCCCGATACGCAGTATTTT
>few|TRBJ1-1|TRBD1|TRBV6-6
CASRGQGAGTEAFF
TGTGCCAGCAGGGGACAGGGGGCAGGCACTGAAGCTTTCTTT
>.|TRBJ1-5|.|TRBV4-3
CASSQDPHGGGLPQHF
TGCGCCAGCAGCCAAGATCCCCACGGGGGGGGTCTGCCCCAGCATTTT
>once|TRBJ2-1|.|TRBV9
CASSDGRAVARQFF
TGTGCCAGCAGCGATGGCCGAGCGGTAGCGAGGCAGTTCTTC
>.|TRBJ1-2|.|TRBV14
CASSGRDSYGYTF
TGTGCCAGCAGCGGCAGGGACTCCTATGGCTACACCTTC
>.|TRBJ1-1|.|TRBV5-6
CASSPGLAKAFF
TGTGCCAGCAGCCCGGGTCTTGCAAAAGCTTTCTTT